Each of the 21 T cell receptor beta chains below was sequenced from the same sample in a study of T cell repertoires in cytomegalovirus infection (dated by TCRdb to about 2019). The sample was run on an Illumina HiSeq 1500. The public reads were quality trimmed at Q25 with fastp and then assembled into clones with MiXCR by TCRdb, keeping productive beta chains. Duplicate CDR3 protein sequences are folded into a single record with the most common DNA and genes. The sample profile shows approximately 500,000 distinct CDR3 sequences; more than 15% of them were found once. Roughly a quarter of the sample is held by the ten biggest clonotypes. Material: CD8+ T cells from PBMCs. Receptors were obtained from a human donor in good health (CMV status not recorded). Some clones in this sample may be carry-over from other donors' samples.

This clonotype appeared many times. The genes are TRBV7-9 and TRBJ1-2; TRBD1 might be the D (5 bases). V lost 5 bases to trimming and J lost 5 bases, with 12 bases between them. Per the germline V gene, CDR1 is SEHNR and CDR2 is FQNEAQ (reference sequence). This CDR3 comprises 13 residues. CDR3 region: CASSRDVSYGYTF. For the CDR3, the DNA is TGTGCCAGCAGCCGGGACGTTTCATATGGCTACACCTTC.

The rearrangement uses TRBV3-1 and TRBJ2-7; D is unresolved. Trimming pared 0 bases from V and 4 bases from J, leaving 13 bases between. Germline V gives CDR1 LGHDT, CDR2 YNNKEL (reference sequence). The CDR3 has 15 residues. The CDR3 spells CASSQDVYGPYEQYF. The DNA of the CDR3 is TGTGCCAGCAGCCAAGACGTCTATGGTCCTTACGAGCAGTACTTC.

This clonotype was detected only a few times. The chain combines TRBV15 with TRBJ1-5, with TRBD1 matching 8 bases. Trimming at V came to 3 bases and at J to 3 bases, leaving 4 bases not matched to a gene. The CDR3 is 15 residues long. Germline V lookup: CDR1 LNHNV, CDR2 YYDKDF (reference sequence). This CDR3 reads CATSSDRGVNQPQHF. CDR3 coding DNA: TGTGCCACCAGCAGCGACAGGGGAGTCAATCAGCCCCAGCATTTT.

In the case of this clonotype: A junction end diverges from the germline sequence, so it may reflect a read error. The rearrangement links TRBV28 to TRBJ2-2, with D possibly being TRBD2 (5 bases). The CDR3 sequence is 17 residues long. Germline-derived CDR1 and CDR2 are MDHEN and SYDVKM. The CDR3 loop reads CARSTLWERSNTGELFF. Here the CDR3 DNA reads TGTGCCAGAAGCACCCTTTGGGAGCGGTCGAACACAGGGGAGCTGTTTTTT.

This clonotype appeared many times. The chain combines TRBV7-9 with TRBJ2-5, with D possibly being TRBD2 (6 bases). With 5 bases removed from V and 1 base from J, the gap between germline ends came to 14 bases. This CDR3 contains 15 residues. Germline-derived CDR1 and CDR2 are SEHNR and FQNEAQ (reference sequence). In DNA form, the CDR3 reads TGTGCCAGCAGCCCTCGAGGAGCGGGCCAAGAGACCCAGTACTTC. Encoded protein: CASSPRGAGQETQYF.

Comments on this clonotype: This may stem from a read error, because a much larger clone lies one nucleotide away. Since the CDR3 does not end with the conserved phenylalanine or tryptophan, this likely comes from a read error. The rearrangement links TRBV19 to TRBJ1-1; D is possibly TRBD1 (5 bases). The CDR3 consists of 15 residues. Germline V gives CDR1 LNHDA, CDR2 SQIVND (reference sequence). Trimming took off 2 bases at V and 4 bases at J, with 14 bases between the two ends. CDR3 DNA: TGTGCCAGTAGTATATTAGGCCAGGGAGGCACTGAAGCTTTCCTT. It encodes CASSILGQGGTEAFL.

The chain employs TRBV20-1 and TRBJ2-1; 10 bases match TRBD2. The J segment lost 10 bases and the V segment lost 0 bases, leaving 9 bases of the junction unmatched. The CDR3 extends over 15 amino acids. CDR1 is DFQATT and CDR2 is SNEGSKA in the germline V gene (reference sequence). The CDR3 region is CSARDGSGLAMEQFF. CDR3 in DNA: TGCAGTGCTAGAGATGGGTCGGGACTAGCGATGGAGCAGTTCTTC.

This clonotype occurred a few times. The V and J genes are TRBV20-1 and TRBJ1-6, with a possible D match to TRBD1 (5 bases). This CDR3 has 14 amino acids. Trimming cost V 0 bases and J 11 bases, with 14 bases left between them. Germline CDR1 is DFQATT and CDR2 is SNEGSKA (reference sequence). Written as DNA, the CDR3 is TGCAGTGCTAGAGATACTCAGGGTCTCCCACCCCTCCACTTT. Residues: CSARDTQGLPPLHF.

The chain couples TRBV11-2 to TRBJ1-2, with 11 bases fitting TRBD1. Trimming cost V 5 bases and J 8 bases; bases outside gene matches: 7. This CDR3 contains 14 residues. From germline, CDR1 is SGHAT and CDR2 FQNNGV. The CDR3 region is CASSNGQGARGYTF. The CDR3 DNA reads TGTGCCAGCAGCAACGGACAGGGGGCACGGGGCTACACCTTC.

This clonotype was counted many times. V usage is TRBV7-8 and J usage is TRBJ2-1; TRBD2 agrees at 8 bases. Germline loops: CDR1 SGHVS, CDR2 FQNEAQ. The trim removed 5 bases at V and 6 bases at J, leaving 6 bases unmatched. The CDR3 runs 14 residues. This chain's CDR3 is CASSVGTRINEQFF. As DNA, the CDR3 is TGTGCCAGCAGCGTCGGGACTAGAATCAATGAGCAGTTCTTC.

This clonotype was found many times. The rearrangement uses TRBV15 and TRBJ2-7, with 8 bases lining up with TRBD2. Trimming removed 1 base from V and 2 bases from J; junction bases left unmatched: 4. The CDR3 has 15 residues. The V gene's germline CDR1 is LNHNV and CDR2 YYDKDF (reference sequence). The CDR3 region has the DNA TGTGCCACCAGCAGAGGCAGCGGGAGTACCTACGAGCAGTACTTC. It specifies CATSRGSGSTYEQYF.

The rearrangement uses TRBV28 and TRBJ1-1; the D gene is possibly TRBD1 (5 bases). Trimming stripped 4 bases from V and 0 bases from J, with 12 bases between. This CDR3 contains 15 residues. Germline V gives CDR1 MDHEN, CDR2 SYDVKM. The CDR3 reads CASSSYRDLNTEAFF. In DNA, the CDR3 is TGTGCCAGCAGTTCTTACCGGGACTTGAACACTGAAGCTTTCTTT.

This clonotype has at least ten counts. This chain connects TRBV25-1 to TRBJ2-1, with 7 bases lining up with TRBD2. Losses at the gene ends were 4 bases for V and 4 bases for J; bases not matched to a gene: 13. From germline, CDR1 is MGHDK and CDR2 SYGVNS. The CDR3 totals 17 residues. Here the CDR3 DNA reads TGTGCCAGCAGTGTCATTGGGGCTGCGCGGGGGTACAATGAGCAGTTCTTC. It yields the protein CASSVIGAARGYNEQFF.

This clonotype was detected ten times or more. The J gene is TRBJ1-4, the V gene TRBV12-3 or TRBV12-4; D unclear. V lost 6 bases, J lost 4 bases, and 18 bases lay in between. This CDR3 is built from 16 residues. The CDR3 reads CASSHPGDTINEKLFF. The CDR3 DNA follows: TGTGCCAGCAGCCATCCCGGAGACACGATTAATGAAAAACTGTTTTTT.

This clonotype has a count of ten or more. The chain is built from TRBV7-9 and TRBJ2-1; 8 nucleotides line up with TRBD2. Trimming removed 5 bases from V and 5 bases from J; junction bases left unmatched: 11. Germline CDR1 SEHNR, CDR2 FQNEAQ (reference sequence). The CDR3 is 16 amino acids. CDR3 DNA: TGTGCCAGCAGCACAAATCGACTAGCGACGCACAATGAGCAGTTCTTC. It codes for CASSTNRLATHNEQFF.

This clonotype was observed many times. The chain is built from TRBV30 and TRBJ1-5; D is unclear. Per the germline V gene, CDR1 is GTSNPN and CDR2 is SVGIG (reference sequence). This CDR3 has 12 amino acids. Trimming shortened V by 4 bases and J by 4 bases, and 8 bases separated the two germline ends. The CDR3 coding sequence is TGTGCCTGGAATATAGGGAATCAGCCCCAGCATTTT. This encodes CAWNIGNQPQHF.

The rearrangement links TRBV4-2 to TRBJ1-6, with 10 bases identical to TRBD1. V gave up 0 bases and J gave up 7 bases; unmatched junction bases: 3. This CDR3 region has 16 residues. CDR1 LGHNA and CDR2 YNFKEQ come from the germline V gene. The CDR3 DNA follows: TGTGCCAGCAGCCAAGATAGGACAGGGGGGAATTCACCCCTCCACTTT. It encodes CASSQDRTGGNSPLHF.

This clonotype came up a few times. The chain is built from TRBV7-9 and TRBJ1-2; a possible D gene is TRBD1 (6 bases). CDR3 length: 13 residues. Between the trimmed V and J ends, which lost 3 bases and 6 bases, there was a span of 11 bases. Germline V gives CDR1 SEHNR, CDR2 FQNEAQ (reference sequence). CDR3 sequence reads: CASSLEGGHGYTF. DNA for the CDR3: TGTGCCAGCAGCTTGGAGGGGGGGCATGGCTACACCTTC.

The chain is built from TRBV23-1 and TRBJ2-5; D is uncertain. TRBV23-1 counts as an open reading frame of uncertain function. This CDR3 spans 14 amino acids. The V end lost 9 bases, the J end lost 1 base, and 15 bases lay between the germline ends. The CDR3 region is CASLPVQSQETQYF. In nucleotides, the CDR3 is TGCGCCAGTCTTCCAGTGCAGAGCCAAGAGACCCAGTACTTC.

This clonotype was seen ten or more times. The chain joins TRBV7-8 to TRBJ2-1; the D gene is possibly TRBD1 (7 bases). CDR1 and CDR2 from the germline V gene are SGHVS and FQNEAQ. Trimming stripped 6 bases from V and 8 bases from J, with 20 bases between. The length of the CDR3 is 15 residues. CDR3 bases: TGTGCCAGCAGACGGGGGACAGCGGACCCCGATGAGCAGTTCTTC. This gives the protein CASRRGTADPDEQFF.

A word on this clonotype: The conserved phenylalanine or tryptophan normally closing the CDR3 is absent here, so this likely arose from a read error. The chain combines TRBV2 with TRBJ2-3; D possibly matches TRBD1 or TRBD2 (5 bases each). CDR3 size: 14 residues. CDR1 SNHLY and CDR2 FYNNEI come from the germline V gene. The germline V and J ends were trimmed by 9 bases and 4 bases, with 17 bases remaining between them. The CDR3 DNA reads TGTGCCAGTCCGAGGGGCCCGACCGCAGATACGCAGTATCTT. Translation gives CASPRGPTADTQYL.